This T cell receptor (beta chain) was sequenced in a study of blood T cell repertoires in COVID-19. Across the study: The United States, Italy and Spain provided the acute and convalescent COVID-19 samples. PBMCs, B-cell-depleted T cells, or T cells provided the cDNA or gDNA that made up the material.

CDR3 length equals 14 residues. J gave up 3 bases and V 5 bases, and 6 bases lay outside the gene matches. Per germline, CDR1 LNHDA and CDR2 SQIVND (reference sequence). In the authors' methods: The authors estimated nucleated cell counts from reference gene primer amplification. This table comes from immunoSEQ multiplex PCR, and its TCRdb copy is limited to in-frame clones, with some not included. That table gives V, J and clone size, and the DNA gave D and trimming. Among 110,000 or so clones listed, roughly 84% were seen once. The clonotype was recovered from a woman between 50 and 59 years old with acute or convalescent COVID-19. Sequenced: peripheral blood. This chain connects TRBV19 to TRBJ1-1, with TRBD1 matching over 7 bases. The CDR3 protein is CASSPRTGYTEAFF. Here the CDR3 DNA reads TGTGCCAGTAGTCCTCGGACAGGTTACACTGAAGCTTTCTTT.